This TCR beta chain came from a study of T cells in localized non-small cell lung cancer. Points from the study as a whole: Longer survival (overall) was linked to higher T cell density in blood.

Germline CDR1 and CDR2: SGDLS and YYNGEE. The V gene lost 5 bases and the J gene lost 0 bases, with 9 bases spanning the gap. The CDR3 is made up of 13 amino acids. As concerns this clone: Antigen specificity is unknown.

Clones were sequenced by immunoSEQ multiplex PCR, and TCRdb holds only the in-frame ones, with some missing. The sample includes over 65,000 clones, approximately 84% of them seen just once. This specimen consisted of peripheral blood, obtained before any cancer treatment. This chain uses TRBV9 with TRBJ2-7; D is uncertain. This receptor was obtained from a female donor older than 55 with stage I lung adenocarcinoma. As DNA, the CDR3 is TGTGCCAGCAGGCTCAGGAGCTCCTACGAGCAGTACTTC. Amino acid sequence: CASRLRSSYEQYF.